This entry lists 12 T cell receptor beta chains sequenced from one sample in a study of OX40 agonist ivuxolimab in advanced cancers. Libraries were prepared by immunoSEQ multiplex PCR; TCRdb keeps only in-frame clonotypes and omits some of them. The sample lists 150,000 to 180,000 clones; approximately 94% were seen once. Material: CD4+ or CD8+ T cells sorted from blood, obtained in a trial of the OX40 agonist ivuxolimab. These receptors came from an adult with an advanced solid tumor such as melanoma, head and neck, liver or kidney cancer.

The CDR3 is CASSRAGVHEKLFF. In nucleotides, the CDR3 is TGTGCCAGCAGCCGGGCGGGGGTCCACGAAAAACTGTTTTTT. The chain is built from TRBV27 and TRBJ1-4, with D tentatively TRBD1 (5 bases). Trimming took 6 bases from V and 8 from J, leaving 16 bases between them. The CDR3 loop spans 14 amino acids. Germline CDR1 is MNHEY and CDR2 is SMNVEV (reference sequence).

CDR3 amino acids: CASSIARGNSPLHF. As DNA, the CDR3 is TGTGCCAGCAGCATAGCCAGAGGGAATTCACCCCTCCACTTT. V and J are TRBV5-6 and TRBJ1-6; unclear D gene. This CDR3 contains 14 residues. Germline V lookup: CDR1 SGHDT, CDR2 YYEEEE. V dropped 4 bases and J dropped 7 bases, with 12 bases sitting between them.

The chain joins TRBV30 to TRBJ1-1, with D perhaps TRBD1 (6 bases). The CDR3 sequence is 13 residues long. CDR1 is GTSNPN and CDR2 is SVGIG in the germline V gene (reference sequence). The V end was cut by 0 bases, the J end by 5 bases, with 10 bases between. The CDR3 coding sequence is TGTGCCTGGAGTGTGGGGGGGCGGACTGAAGCTTTCTTT. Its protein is CAWSVGGRTEAFF. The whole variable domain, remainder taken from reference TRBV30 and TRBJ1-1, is SQTIHQWPATLVQPVGSPLSLECTVEGTSNPNLYWYRQAAGRGLQLLFYSVGIGQISSEVPQNLSASRPQDRQFILSSKKLLLSDSGFYLCAWSVGGRTEAFFGQGTRLTVV.

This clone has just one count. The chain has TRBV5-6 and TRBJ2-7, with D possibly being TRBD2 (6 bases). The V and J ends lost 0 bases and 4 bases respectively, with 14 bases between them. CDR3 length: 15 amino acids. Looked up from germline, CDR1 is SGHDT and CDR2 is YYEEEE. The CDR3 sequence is CASSLGPGAQYEQYF. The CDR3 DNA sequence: TGTGCCAGCAGCTTGGGTCCGGGAGCCCAATACGAGCAGTACTTC.

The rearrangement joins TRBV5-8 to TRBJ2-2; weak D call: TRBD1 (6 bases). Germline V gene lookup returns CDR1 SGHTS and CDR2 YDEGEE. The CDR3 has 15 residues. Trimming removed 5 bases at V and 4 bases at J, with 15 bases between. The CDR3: CASSWGRGGTGELFF. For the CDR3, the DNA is TGTGCCAGCAGTTGGGGCAGGGGTGGCACCGGGGAGCTGTTTTTT.

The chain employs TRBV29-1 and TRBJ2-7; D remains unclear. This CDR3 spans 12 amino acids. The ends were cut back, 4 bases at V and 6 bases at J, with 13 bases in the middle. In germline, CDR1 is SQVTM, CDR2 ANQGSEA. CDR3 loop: CSVALGLGEQYF. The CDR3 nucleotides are TGCAGCGTTGCTTTAGGCTTGGGCGAGCAGTACTTC.

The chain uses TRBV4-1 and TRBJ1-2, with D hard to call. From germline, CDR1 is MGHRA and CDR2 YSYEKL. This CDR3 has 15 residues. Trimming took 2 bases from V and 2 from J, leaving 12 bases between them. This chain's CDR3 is CASSQRFLGNYGYTF. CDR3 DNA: TGCGCCAGCAGCCAAAGGTTCCTGGGGAACTATGGCTACACCTTC.

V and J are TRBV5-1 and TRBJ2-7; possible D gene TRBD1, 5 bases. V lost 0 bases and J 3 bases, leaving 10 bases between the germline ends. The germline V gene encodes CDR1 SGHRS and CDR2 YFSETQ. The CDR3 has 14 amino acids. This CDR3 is CASSLALTVYEQYF. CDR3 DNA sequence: TGCGCCAGCAGCTTGGCCCTGACAGTCTACGAGCAGTACTTC.

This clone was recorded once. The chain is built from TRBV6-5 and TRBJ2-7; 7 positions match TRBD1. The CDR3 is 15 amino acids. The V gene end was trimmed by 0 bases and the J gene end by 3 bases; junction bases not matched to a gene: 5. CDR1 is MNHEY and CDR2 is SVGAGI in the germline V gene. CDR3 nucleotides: TGTGCCAGCAGTTACTCGAGACAGGGATTCTACGAGCAGTACTTC. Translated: CASSYSRQGFYEQYF.

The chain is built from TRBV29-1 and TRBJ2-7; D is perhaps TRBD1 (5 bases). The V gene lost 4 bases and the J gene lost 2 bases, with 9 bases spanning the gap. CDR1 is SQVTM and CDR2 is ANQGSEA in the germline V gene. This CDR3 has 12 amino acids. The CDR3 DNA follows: TGCAGCGTTGCTGGGGCACCCTACGAGCAGTACTTC. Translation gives CSVAGAPYEQYF.

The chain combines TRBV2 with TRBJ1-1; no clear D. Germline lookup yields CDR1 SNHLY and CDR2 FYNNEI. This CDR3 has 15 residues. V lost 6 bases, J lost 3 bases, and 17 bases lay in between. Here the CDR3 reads CASRWGGRRDTEAFF. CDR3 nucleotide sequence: TGTGCCAGCAGATGGGGAGGGAGGAGGGACACTGAAGCTTTCTTT.

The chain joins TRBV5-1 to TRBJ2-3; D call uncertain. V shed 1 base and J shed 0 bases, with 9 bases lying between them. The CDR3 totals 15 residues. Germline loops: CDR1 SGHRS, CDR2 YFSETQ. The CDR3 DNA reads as TGCGCCAGCAGCTTGCGGTGGGGAAGCACAGATACGCAGTATTTT. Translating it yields CASSLRWGSTDTQYF.